The subject of this entry is one T cell receptor (beta chain). This record comes from a study of OX40 agonist ivuxolimab in advanced cancers. V dropped 4 bases and J dropped 5; count of bases not matched to a gene: 10. Germline assignment: CDR1 SGHRS and CDR2 YFSETQ. The length of the CDR3 is 16 residues. Sequencing was performed with immunoSEQ multiplex PCR; in TCRdb, only in-frame clones are kept and a portion is missing. The table records about 64,000 clones, around 84% of them present only once. Specimen: CD4+ or CD8+ T cells sorted from blood, collected in a trial of the OX40 agonist ivuxolimab. The source of this sequence is an adult with an advanced solid tumor such as melanoma, head and neck, liver or kidney cancer. The chain couples TRBV5-1 to TRBJ2-5; TRBD1 matches 11 bases. CDR3 residues: CASSKGTGGSSETQYF. The CDR3, as DNA: TGCGCCAGCAGCAAAGGGACAGGGGGGAGTTCCGAGACCCAGTACTTC.